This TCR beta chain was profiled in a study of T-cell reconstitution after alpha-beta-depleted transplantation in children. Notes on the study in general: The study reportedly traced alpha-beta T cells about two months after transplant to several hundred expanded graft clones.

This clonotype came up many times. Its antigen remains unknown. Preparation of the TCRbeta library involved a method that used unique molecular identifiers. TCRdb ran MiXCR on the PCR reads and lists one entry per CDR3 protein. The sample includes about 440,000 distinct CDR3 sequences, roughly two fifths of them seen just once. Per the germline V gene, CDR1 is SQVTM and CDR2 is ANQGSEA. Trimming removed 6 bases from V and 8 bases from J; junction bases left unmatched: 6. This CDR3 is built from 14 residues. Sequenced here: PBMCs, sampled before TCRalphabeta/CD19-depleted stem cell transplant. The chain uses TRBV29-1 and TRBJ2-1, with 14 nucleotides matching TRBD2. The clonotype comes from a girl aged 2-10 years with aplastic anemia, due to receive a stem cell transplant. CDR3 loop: CSVRLAGGPDEQFF. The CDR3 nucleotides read TGCAGCGTCAGACTAGCGGGAGGGCCCGATGAGCAGTTCTTC.